A single sample is the source of the 2 T cell receptor beta chains below, sequenced in a study of T cell changes during pregnancy in multiple sclerosis. Generated by immunoSEQ multiplex PCR, the TCRdb table keeps only in-frame clones and is missing some. The table has more than 55,000 clones, 90% to 95% seen once; the top ten hold approximately 3.5%. The sequences come from CD8+ T cells from peripheral blood mononuclear cells, collected in the third trimester of pregnancy. These receptors all stem from a female donor with multiple sclerosis, enrolled in a pregnancy study.

This sequence joins TRBV28 and TRBJ2-7; 7 bases are a match to TRBD1. The CDR3 totals 14 residues. J lost 4 bases, V lost 5 bases, and 8 bases had no gene match. The germline CDR1 and CDR2 sequences are MDHEN and SYDVKM. This CDR3 is CASSAPGTAYEQYF. The CDR3 DNA reads as TGTGCCAGCAGTGCCCCCGGGACAGCTTACGAGCAGTACTTC.

The rearrangement joins TRBV28 to TRBJ1-1, with 7 bases aligning to TRBD1. There are 14 residues in the CDR3. The J segment lost 8 bases and the V segment lost 6 bases, leaving 12 bases of the junction unmatched. The germline CDR1 and CDR2 sequences are MDHEN and SYDVKM. DNA of the CDR3: TGTGCCAGCAGCCCTTCAGACAGGGCCTCGGAAGCTTTCTTT. It encodes CASSPSDRASEAFF.